This T cell receptor beta chain was recovered during a study of OX40 agonist ivuxolimab in advanced cancers. Overall study context: From about 23 to 85 years was the age range, with a mean of approximately 58 years, and over 80% were male. Eligibility admitted prior anti-PD-1, anti-PD-L1 or anti-CTLA-4 therapy; about 42% had some. Study outcomes and limitations: Normalized T-cell clonal expansion was also low in a subset of nonresponders.

Comment on this clone: Its antigen is as yet unknown.

Autoimmune disease history or systemic immunosuppression disqualified patients. The assay was immunoSEQ multiplex PCR, and TCRdb's table has in-frame clones only and misses some. The sample lists approximately 160,000 clones, 94% occurring once. V lost 0 bases and J lost 0, with 6 bases in between. CDR1 is SGDLS, CDR2 YYNGEE, per germline. The CDR3 contains 14 residues. The chain employs TRBV9 and TRBJ1-1; the D is unclear. The source of this sequence is an adult with an advanced solid tumor such as melanoma, head and neck, liver or kidney cancer. Sequencing used CD4+ or CD8+ T cells sorted from blood, obtained in a trial of the OX40 agonist ivuxolimab. The CDR3: CASSVDSLNTEAFF. The CDR3 DNA follows: TGTGCCAGCAGCGTAGATAGTCTGAACACTGAAGCTTTCTTT.